This paragraph reports one TCR beta chain. This sample is part of a study of cytomegalovirus exposure and HLA in healthy donors. Study background: The 90 to 150 validation repertoires used a platform that matched the one used for the 550 to 800 first-cohort repertoires, as a later analysis reported.

Here immunoSEQ multiplex PCR was the method, and the copy in TCRdb shows in-frame clones only, minus some. The repertoire includes 300,000 or so clones, approximately 88% of them detected once, and roughly 0.96% sits in the top ten. CDR3 length: 19 residues. CDR1 SGHVS and CDR2 FNYEAQ come from the germline V gene. Losses at the gene ends were 4 bases for V and 4 bases for J; bases not matched to a gene: 18. Sequenced: PBMCs. The V call is TRBV7-6, the J call TRBJ2-1, with 8 bases aligning to TRBD1. The clonotype comes from a man aged 30 to 39 in good health and CMV-seronegative. CDR3 loop: CASSSGPRQGRLIYNEQFF. The CDR3 DNA follows: TGTGCCAGCAGCTCGGGTCCGAGACAGGGGCGGTTAATTTACAATGAGCAGTTCTTC.